What follows are 14 T cell receptor beta chains derived from one specimen sequenced in a study of blood T cell repertoires in COVID-19. Profiling relied on immunoSEQ multiplex PCR, and the TCRdb table lists in-frame clones only, not all of them. This table holds 150,000 to 200,000 clones, approximately 80% found once. The sequencing sample was made of PBMCs or T cells enriched from blood (not recorded which). These receptors were taken from a man aged 45-65 years who had recovered from COVID-19.

The J gene is TRBJ1-5, the V gene TRBV10-3; D is possibly TRBD1 (6 bases). CDR3 size: 16 residues. Germline lookup yields CDR1 ENHRY and CDR2 SYGVKD. Trimming removed 0 bases from V and 3 bases from J, with 12 bases in between. The CDR3 sequence: CAISESRAGANQPQHF. Here the CDR3 DNA reads TGTGCCATCAGTGAGTCTCGAGCAGGGGCCAATCAGCCCCAGCATTTT.

The chain is built from TRBV6-5 and TRBJ2-3; D is possibly TRBD2 (6 bases). CDR1 and CDR2 from the germline V gene are MNHEY and SVGAGI. Trimming left V 2 bases short and J 0 bases short, with 12 bases between. This CDR3 has 16 residues. The CDR3 region has the DNA TGTGCCAGCAGTTACACCGGGACTCCTAGCACAGATACGCAGTATTTT. This encodes CASSYTGTPSTDTQYF.

The J gene is TRBJ2-2, the V gene TRBV5-4; 7 bases line up with TRBD1. Looked up from germline, CDR1 is SGHNT and CDR2 is YYREEE (reference sequence). J lost 5 bases, V lost 4 bases, and 8 bases had no gene match. The CDR3 spans 15 residues. The CDR3 bases are TGTGCCAGCAGCACCAAGGGGACAGAGACCGGGGAGCTGTTTTTT. This sequence encodes CASSTKGTETGELFF.

This clone was picked up one time. The chain has TRBV10-3 and TRBJ2-7, with D possibly TRBD2 on 5 matching bases. From germline, CDR1 is ENHRY and CDR2 SYGVKD. The V end was cut by 3 bases, the J end by 3 bases, with 15 bases between. The CDR3 extends over 15 amino acids. CDR3 in amino acids: CAISDPRSGDYEQYF. In DNA form, the CDR3 reads TGTGCCATCAGTGACCCCCGATCCGGGGACTACGAGCAGTACTTC.

The chain uses TRBV13 and TRBJ2-1, with TRBD2 identical over 12 bases. CDR3 length: 15 amino acids. From germline, CDR1 is PRHDT and CDR2 FYEKMQ (reference sequence). Losses at the gene ends were 5 bases for V and 8 bases for J; bases not matched to a gene: 7. As DNA, the CDR3 is TGTGCCAGCAGCCGAGTGACTAGCGGGGGCGATGAGCAGTTCTTC. It codes for CASSRVTSGGDEQFF.

This rearrangement joins TRBV15 to TRBJ1-5; weak D call: TRBD1 (6 bases). Deletions cut 0 bases from V and 7 bases from J, with 10 bases between. Germline CDR1 LNHNV, CDR2 YYDKDF (reference sequence). CDR3 length equals 14 residues. CDR3 residues: CATSRDRGWQPQHF. The CDR3, as DNA: TGTGCCACCAGCAGAGACAGGGGCTGGCAGCCCCAGCATTTT.

The chain carries TRBV4-2 and TRBJ1-1, with D maybe TRBD1 (6 bases). CDR1 is LGHNA, CDR2 YNFKEQ, per germline. This CDR3 spans 15 amino acids. V was shortened by 0 bases and J by 1 base, with 9 bases between the two germline ends. In nucleotides, the CDR3 is TGTGCCAGCAGCCAAGACTCAGGGGCGAACACTGAAGCTTTCTTT. It codes for CASSQDSGANTEAFF.

The CDR3 nucleotides read TGCGCCAGCAGCAACCCTGGGGGGTTAAGCGCCGGGGAGCTGTTTTTT. It yields the protein CASSNPGGLSAGELFF. This chain links TRBV5-1 with TRBJ2-2; D is perhaps TRBD2 (6 bases). CDR1 and CDR2 from the germline V gene are SGHRS and YFSETQ. V gave up 4 bases and J gave up 6 bases, with 19 bases separating them. The CDR3 covers 16 residues.

This clone was observed a few times. This rearrangement joins TRBV19 to TRBJ1-2; weak D call: TRBD1 (6 bases). This CDR3 is built from 13 residues. Trimming left V 7 bases short and J 4 bases short, with 13 bases between. Germline V lookup: CDR1 LNHDA, CDR2 SQIVND (reference sequence). CDR3 coding DNA: TGTGCCAGTACGACAGGAAGCGCCTATGGCTACACCTTC. Protein sequence: CASTTGSAYGYTF.

This chain connects TRBV7-9 to TRBJ1-2, with D perhaps matching TRBD1 (5 bases). CDR1 is SEHNR and CDR2 is FQNEAQ in the germline V gene (reference sequence). V lost 2 bases and J lost 3, with 10 bases in between. CDR3 length: 14 amino acids. CDR3 DNA: TGTGCCAGCAGCTTACAGGGTTCTGACTATGGCTACACCTTC. Translating gives CASSLQGSDYGYTF.

This chain joins TRBV7-2 and TRBJ2-3; 14 bases map to TRBD2. This CDR3 spans 18 amino acids. V shed 0 bases and J 4 bases; nucleotides not matched to a gene: 6. Per germline, CDR1 SGHTA and CDR2 FQGNSA. This CDR3 reads CASSLAIGLAGGSDTQYF. The CDR3 DNA reads TGTGCCAGCAGCTTAGCGATCGGACTAGCGGGGGGTTCAGATACGCAGTATTTT.

The chain employs TRBV5-5 and TRBJ1-1; TRBD1 might be the D (5 bases). In germline, CDR1 is SGHKS, CDR2 YYEKEE (reference sequence). Trimming took off 2 bases at V and 5 bases at J, with 13 bases between the two ends. This CDR3 comprises 14 residues. The CDR3 DNA is TGTGCCAGCAGCTTAATTGGGGGAGGGACTGAAGCTTTCTTT. Translated, it gives CASSLIGGGTEAFF.

This clone came up once. The chain joins TRBV9 to TRBJ2-7; weak D call: TRBD2 (5 bases). CDR1 and CDR2 (germline): SGDLS, YYNGEE. V lost 0 bases, J lost 2 bases, and 12 bases lay in between. The CDR3 is 15 amino acids. For the CDR3, the DNA is TGTGCCAGCAGCGTAGCGGTGGGAGTACCCTACGAGCAGTACTTC. It yields the protein CASSVAVGVPYEQYF. The full variable domain, with the rest looked up from reference TRBV9 and TRBJ2-7, is DSGVTQTPKHLITATGQRVTLRCSPRSGDLSVYWYQQSLDQGLQFLIQYYNGEERAKGNILERFSAQQFPDLHSELNLSSLELGDSALYFCASSVAVGVPYEQYFGPGTRLTVT.

In its sample, this clone was seen a few times. This sequence joins TRBV3-1 (or the pseudogene TRBV3-2) and TRBJ2-3; TRBD1 matches 8 bases. After removal of 6 bases from V and 0 bases from J, the junction contained 2 bases not matched to a gene. This CDR3 is built from 14 residues. Germline CDR1 LGHDT, CDR2 YNNKEL (reference sequence). The CDR3 spells CASSHRGSTDTQYF. The CDR3 DNA is TGTGCCAGCAGTCACAGGGGGAGCACAGATACGCAGTATTTT.